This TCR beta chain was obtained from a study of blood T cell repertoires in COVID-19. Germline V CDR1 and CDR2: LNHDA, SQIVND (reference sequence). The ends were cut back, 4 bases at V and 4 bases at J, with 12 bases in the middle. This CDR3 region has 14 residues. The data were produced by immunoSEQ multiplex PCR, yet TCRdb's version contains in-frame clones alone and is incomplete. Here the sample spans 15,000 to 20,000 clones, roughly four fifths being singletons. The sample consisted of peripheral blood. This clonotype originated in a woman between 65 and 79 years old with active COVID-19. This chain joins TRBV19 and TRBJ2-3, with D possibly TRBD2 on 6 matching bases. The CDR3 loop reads CASSKRPGADTQYF. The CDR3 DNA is TGTGCCAGTAGTAAACGGCCGGGAGCAGATACGCAGTATTTT.